These 29 T cell receptor beta chains originate from one sample sequenced in a study of blood T cells in healthy people across ages. The authors ran a second PCR of about 6 to 12 cycles using a sample-barcoded 5' primer and a J-beta primer mix. Using its own MiXCR run on the 5' RACE reads, TCRdb lists one record per CDR3 protein. The sample has fewer than 1.5 million distinct CDR3 sequences; roughly 40% are singletons. Sequencing input: blood. The source is a woman aged 18-35 years in good health.

The chain employs TRBV7-9 and TRBJ2-6; D unclear. The CDR3 is made up of 13 amino acids. Germline CDR1 SEHNR, CDR2 FQNEAQ (reference sequence). Trimming pared 2 bases from V and 6 bases from J, leaving 5 bases between. This CDR3 reads CASSLPLANVLTF. In DNA form, the CDR3 reads TGTGCCAGCAGCTTACCTCTGGCCAACGTCCTGACTTTC.

V gene TRBV4-1 combines with J gene TRBJ1-2, with no clear D. Deletions cut 1 base from V and 8 bases from J, with 17 bases between. CDR1 is MGHRA and CDR2 is YSYEKL in the germline V gene. The CDR3 totals 15 residues. The CDR3 sequence: CASSQAIGGQEGYTF. CDR3 in DNA: TGCGCCAGCAGCCAAGCCATTGGTGGGCAGGAGGGCTACACCTTC.

This sequence joins TRBV29-1 and TRBJ1-1, with D uncertain. Germline CDR1 is SQVTM and CDR2 is ANQGSEA. Trimming stripped 7 bases from V and 2 bases from J, with 14 bases between. The CDR3 totals 13 residues. CDR3 sequence (DNA): TGCAGCGGAGGGCAGAACCTAAACACTGAAGCTTTCTTT. Encoded protein: CSGGQNLNTEAFF.

V usage is TRBV20-1 and J usage is TRBJ1-5; TRBD1 matches at 11 bases. The CDR3 has 14 residues. Per the germline V gene, CDR1 is DFQATT and CDR2 is SNEGSKA (reference sequence). With V trimmed by 3 bases and J by 7 bases, 5 bases remained unmatched. CDR3 amino acids: CSASDGTGGQPQHF. For the CDR3, the DNA is TGCAGTGCTAGCGATGGGACAGGGGGACAGCCCCAGCATTTT.

This clonotype was detected ten times or more. V and J are TRBV20-1 and TRBJ2-1, with 9 nucleotides matching TRBD2. Trimming cost V 8 bases and J 0 bases; bases outside gene matches: 5. Germline CDR1 is DFQATT and CDR2 is SNEGSKA (reference sequence). This CDR3 is 14 amino acids long. CDR3 sequence: CSTLAGDSYNEQFF. The CDR3 DNA reads TGCAGTACTTTAGCGGGGGACTCCTACAATGAGCAGTTCTTC.

The chain uses TRBV6-6 and TRBJ2-5; D might be TRBD2 (6 bases). Trimming shortened V by 5 bases and J by 5 bases, and 18 bases separated the two germline ends. Germline CDR1 is MNHNY and CDR2 is SVGAGI (reference sequence). The CDR3 runs 15 residues. DNA for the CDR3: TGTGCCAGCAGTCAAGGGGACTTTGGGCGGGAGACCCAGTACTTC. Translation gives CASSQGDFGRETQYF.

This clonotype showed up just once. The chain is built from TRBV6-4 and TRBJ1-6; D is possibly TRBD1 (5 bases). The CDR3 loop spans 17 amino acids. The V gene lost 8 bases and the J gene lost 2 bases, with 19 bases spanning the gap. Germline V gene lookup returns CDR1 MRHNA and CDR2 SNTAGT. The DNA of the CDR3 is TGTGCCAGCCCGTGTAGCGCAGGGCCTGCCTATAATTCACCCCTCCACTTT. Translation: CASPCSAGPAYNSPLHF.

The chain links TRBV29-1 to TRBJ2-3; TRBD2 matches at 11 bases. With 6 bases clipped from V and 2 bases from J, the junction kept 10 bases outside the gene matches. Germline CDR1 and CDR2: SQVTM and ANQGSEA. There are 16 residues in the CDR3. DNA of the CDR3: TGCAGCGTCGCTTTACTAGCGGGAGAGGACACAGATACGCAGTATTTT. It yields the protein CSVALLAGEDTDTQYF.

This chain links TRBV10-3 with TRBJ1-5; D is unresolved. The CDR3 has 13 residues. Germline V gene sequence: CDR1 ENHRY, CDR2 SYGVKD. V shed 3 bases and J shed 5 bases, with 8 bases lying between them. CDR3 amino acids: CAISDGGDQPQHF. The CDR3 bases are TGTGCCATCAGTGACGGAGGAGATCAGCCCCAGCATTTT.

The chain is built from TRBV27 and TRBJ1-1, with unresolved D. Deletions cut 5 bases from V and 0 bases from J, with 13 bases between. The CDR3 spans 15 residues. Germline values: CDR1 MNHEY, CDR2 SMNVEV (reference sequence). This chain's CDR3 is CASSPQQYMNTEAFF. The DNA for the CDR3 is TGTGCCAGCAGTCCCCAACAGTACATGAACACTGAAGCTTTCTTT.

The V call is TRBV27, the J call TRBJ2-7, with 8 nucleotides matching TRBD1. The ends lost 5 bases at V and 3 bases at J; junction bases unmatched: 15. This CDR3 region has 17 residues. Germline CDR1 and CDR2: MNHEY and SMNVEV (reference sequence). CDR3 nucleotide sequence: TGTGCCAGCAGTCTCCGGGACAGGCCCACCGATATCTACGAGCAGTACTTC. Its translation is CASSLRDRPTDIYEQYF.

V and J are TRBV12-3 or TRBV12-4 and TRBJ2-3; perhaps D is TRBD1 or TRBD2 (5 bases each). This CDR3 has 13 residues. Between the trimmed V and J ends, which lost 8 bases and 2 bases, there was a span of 11 bases. CDR3 residues: CASVREITDTQYF. The CDR3 DNA reads TGTGCCAGCGTCAGGGAGATCACAGATACGCAGTATTTT.

This clonotype turned up a few times. V usage is TRBV4-2 and J usage is TRBJ2-7, with no clear D. Germline values: CDR1 LGHNA, CDR2 YNFKEQ. The CDR3 is made up of 15 amino acids. Trimming stripped 0 bases from V and 3 bases from J, with 12 bases between. The CDR3 is CASSQERRTFYEQYF. CDR3 bases: TGTGCCAGCAGCCAAGAAAGGCGGACCTTCTACGAGCAGTACTTC.

This rearrangement joins TRBV4-1 to TRBJ2-7; a weak D match, TRBD2 (7 bases). The germline V gene encodes CDR1 MGHRA and CDR2 YSYEKL. The germline V and J ends were trimmed by 4 bases and 3 bases, with 19 bases remaining between them. The CDR3 covers 16 residues. The CDR3 spells CASSLGRGEGVYEQYF. DNA for the CDR3: TGCGCCAGCAGCCTGGGGAGGGGGGAGGGTGTCTACGAGCAGTACTTC.

This chain uses TRBV20-1 with TRBJ2-3; 9 positions match TRBD2. Trimming took 1 base from V and 2 from J; bases not matched to a gene: 10. The CDR3 runs to 17 residues. The germline CDR1 and CDR2 sequences are DFQATT and SNEGSKA (reference sequence). The CDR3 nucleotides read TGCAGTGCTAGAGGTCATTCGGCGGGGGGGCCCACAGATACGCAGTATTTT. Protein sequence: CSARGHSAGGPTDTQYF.

This clonotype was seen just once. A read error may be the cause here, since a much bigger clone is one base away. V is TRBV9 and J is TRBJ2-1; D uncertain. Germline V CDR1 and CDR2: SGDLS, YYNGEE. There are 13 residues in the CDR3. V lost 4 bases and J lost 10, with 15 bases in between. CDR3 loop: CASSSTDSYEQFF. The CDR3 nucleotides are TGTGCCAGCAGCTCAACGGATTCCTACGAGCAGTTCTTC. The whole variable domain, remainder taken from reference TRBV9 and TRBJ2-1, is DSGVTQTPKHLITATGQRVTLRCSPRSGDLSVYWYQQSLDQGLQFLIQYYNGEERAKGNILERFSAQQFPDLHSELNLSSLELGDSALYFCASSSTDSYEQFFGPGTRLTVL.

The rearrangement uses TRBV20-1 and TRBJ2-1; D is perhaps TRBD2 (7 bases). The CDR3 spans 19 residues. V was clipped by 3 bases and J by 3 bases, with 27 bases between them. Germline V gene sequence: CDR1 DFQATT, CDR2 SNEGSKA (reference sequence). In DNA, the CDR3 is TGCAGTGCTAGGACAGGCGGGAGTGGACCCAACATAGGCTACAATGAGCAGTTCTTC. Translation gives CSARTGGSGPNIGYNEQFF.

This chain connects TRBV6-2 or TRBV6-3 to TRBJ2-1; 7 bases fit TRBD2. The CDR3 extends over 18 amino acids. V gave up 0 bases and J gave up 4 bases; unmatched junction bases: 12. Germline lookup yields CDR1 MNHEY and CDR2 SVGEGT. The CDR3 sequence: CASSYSTSGTKDYNEQFF. Written as DNA, the CDR3 is TGTGCCAGCAGTTACTCGACTTCCGGGACTAAAGATTACAATGAGCAGTTCTTC.

In its sample, this clonotype was seen many times. The chain uses TRBV10-3 and TRBJ2-1; TRBD1 is a possible D gene (6 bases). Between the trimmed V and J ends, which lost 11 bases and 4 bases, there was a span of 21 bases. Germline assignment: CDR1 ENHRY and CDR2 SYGVKD. CDR3 length equals 15 residues. The CDR3 reads CASQLTDSRYNEQFF. The CDR3 DNA follows: TGTGCCTCCCAACTCACGGACAGCAGATACAATGAGCAGTTCTTC.

The chain employs TRBV5-1 and TRBJ1-1; D remains unclear. The CDR3 is 15 residues long. Trimming stripped 0 bases from V and 1 base from J, with 10 bases between. From germline, CDR1 is SGHRS and CDR2 YFSETQ. The CDR3 protein is CASSLAYFGNTEAFF. Here the CDR3 DNA reads TGCGCCAGCAGCTTGGCGTACTTTGGGAACACTGAAGCTTTCTTT.

The gene calls are TRBV7-9 and TRBJ2-7; 7 bases match TRBD2. Losses at the gene ends were 1 base for V and 12 bases for J; bases not matched to a gene: 6. Germline V gene data show CDR1 as SEHNR and CDR2 as FQNEAQ (reference sequence). This CDR3 contains 12 residues. The DNA of the CDR3 is TGTGCCAGCAGCTTAGAGGTTGGGGGGGGGTACTTC. This gives the protein CASSLEVGGGYF.

The V call is TRBV29-1, the J call TRBJ1-2; tentative D call: TRBD1 (5 bases). Germline V gives CDR1 SQVTM, CDR2 ANQGSEA. The CDR3 loop spans 15 amino acids. V lost 6 bases and J lost 2, with 19 bases in between. The DNA of the CDR3 is TGCAGCGTCCCGGGAGGGGTAACCTCGAACTATGGCTACACCTTC. Its translation: CSVPGGVTSNYGYTF.

In regard to this clonotype: The junction differs from germline at one of its ends, possibly a read error. The chain combines TRBV6-6 with TRBJ1-2; D unclear. This CDR3 contains 12 residues. Germline V gene sequence: CDR1 MNHNY, CDR2 SVGAGI (reference sequence). The CDR3 DNA is TGTACCAGCAGCCTTATAAACTATGGCTACACCTTC. Translated, it gives CTSSLINYGYTF.

The table lists this clonotype with a few counts. This sequence joins TRBV7-9 and TRBJ2-1; 7 bases match TRBD1. With V trimmed by 5 bases and J by 5 bases, 9 bases remained unmatched. This CDR3 contains 15 residues. Germline V CDR1 and CDR2: SEHNR, FQNEAQ (reference sequence). This CDR3 reads CASSEGQFLDNEQFF. CDR3 in DNA: TGTGCCAGCAGCGAGGGACAGTTTTTGGACAATGAGCAGTTCTTC.

V gene TRBV12-3 or TRBV12-4 combines with J gene TRBJ2-3; 8 bases line up with TRBD2. The CDR3 extends over 16 amino acids. Unmatched junction bases numbered 11, after V lost 5 bases and J lost 4 bases. The CDR3 reads CASSRIGPGGADTQYF. The CDR3 nucleotides read TGTGCCAGCAGTAGAATTGGCCCGGGGGGGGCAGATACGCAGTATTTT.

The V and J genes are TRBV14 and TRBJ2-7; 10 bases match TRBD1. Germline V lookup: CDR1 SGHDN, CDR2 FVKESK. The CDR3 runs to 16 residues. Trimming cost V 1 base and J 4 bases; bases outside gene matches: 7. CDR3 amino acids: CASSQAYGTGVYEQYF. CDR3 DNA sequence: TGTGCCAGCAGCCAAGCATACGGGACAGGGGTTTACGAGCAGTACTTC.

This clonotype was counted a few times. This chain links TRBV4-1 with TRBJ1-5, with 7 bases that match TRBD1. There are 15 residues in the CDR3. Germline-derived CDR1 and CDR2 are MGHRA and YSYEKL. Losses at the gene ends were 0 bases for V and 4 bases for J; bases not matched to a gene: 3. The CDR3 bases are TGCGCCAGCAGCCAAGACAGGGGGTTTAATCAGCCCCAGCATTTT. Its protein product is CASSQDRGFNQPQHF.

On this clonotype itself: One end of the junction does not line up with germline, which may come from a read error. V is TRBV20-1 and J is TRBJ2-1; 9 nucleotides align to TRBD2. The CDR3 contains 16 residues. Germline V gene lookup returns CDR1 DFQATT and CDR2 SNEGSKA (reference sequence). In nucleotides, the CDR3 is TGCAGTGCTGGAGATCTGACTAGCGGCCTGAACAATGAGCAGTTCTTC. Translating gives CSAGDLTSGLNNEQFF.

This clonotype has ten or more counts. J is TRBJ2-7 and V is TRBV28, with TRBD1 matching over 8 bases. This CDR3 comprises 13 residues. Germline V gene sequence: CDR1 MDHEN, CDR2 SYDVKM. Trimming cost V 3 bases and J 7 bases; bases outside gene matches: 5. CDR3 amino acids: CASSFGQGGEQYF. The CDR3 DNA is TGTGCCAGCAGTTTTGGACAGGGTGGTGAGCAGTACTTC.